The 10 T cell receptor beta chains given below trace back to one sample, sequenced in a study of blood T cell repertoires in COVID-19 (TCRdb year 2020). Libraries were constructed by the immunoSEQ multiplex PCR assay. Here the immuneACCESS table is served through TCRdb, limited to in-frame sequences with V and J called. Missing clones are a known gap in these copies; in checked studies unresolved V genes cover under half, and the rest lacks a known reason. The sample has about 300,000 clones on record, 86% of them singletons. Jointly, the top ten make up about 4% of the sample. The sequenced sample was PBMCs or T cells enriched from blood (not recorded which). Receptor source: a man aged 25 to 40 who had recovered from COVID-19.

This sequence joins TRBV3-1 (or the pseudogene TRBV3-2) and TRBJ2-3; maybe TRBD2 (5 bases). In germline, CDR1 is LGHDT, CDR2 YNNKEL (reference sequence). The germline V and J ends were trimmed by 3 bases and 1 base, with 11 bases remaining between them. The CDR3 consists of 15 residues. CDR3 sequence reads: CASSHDWRGTDTQYF. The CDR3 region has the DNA TGTGCCAGCAGCCATGATTGGCGGGGCACAGATACGCAGTATTTT.

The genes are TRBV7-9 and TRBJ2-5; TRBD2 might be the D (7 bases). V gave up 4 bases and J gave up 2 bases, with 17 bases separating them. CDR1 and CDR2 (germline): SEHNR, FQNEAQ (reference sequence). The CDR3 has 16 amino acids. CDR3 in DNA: TGTGCCAGCAGCTCCGGTAGGGGGGGTCTACAAGAGACCCAGTACTTC. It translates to CASSSGRGGLQETQYF.

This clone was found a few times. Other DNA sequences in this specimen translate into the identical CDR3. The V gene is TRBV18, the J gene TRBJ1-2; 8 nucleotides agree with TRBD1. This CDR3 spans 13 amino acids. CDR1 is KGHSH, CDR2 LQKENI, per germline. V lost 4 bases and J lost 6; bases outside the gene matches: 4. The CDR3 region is CASSRTGPDGYTF. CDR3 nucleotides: TGTGCCAGCTCACGGACAGGGCCGGATGGCTACACCTTC.

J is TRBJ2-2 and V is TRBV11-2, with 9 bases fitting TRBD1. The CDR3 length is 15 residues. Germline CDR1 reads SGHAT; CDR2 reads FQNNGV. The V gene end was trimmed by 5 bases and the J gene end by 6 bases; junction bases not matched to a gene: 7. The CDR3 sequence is CASSAGTGWAGELFF. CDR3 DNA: TGTGCCAGCAGCGCCGGGACAGGGTGGGCCGGGGAGCTGTTTTTT.

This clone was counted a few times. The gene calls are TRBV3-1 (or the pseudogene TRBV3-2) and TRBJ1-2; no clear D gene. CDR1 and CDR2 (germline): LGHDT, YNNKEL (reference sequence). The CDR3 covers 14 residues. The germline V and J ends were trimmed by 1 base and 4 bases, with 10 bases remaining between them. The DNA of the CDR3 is TGTGCCAGCAGCCAAGGCGAATCCGTCTATGGCTACACCTTC. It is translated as CASSQGESVYGYTF.

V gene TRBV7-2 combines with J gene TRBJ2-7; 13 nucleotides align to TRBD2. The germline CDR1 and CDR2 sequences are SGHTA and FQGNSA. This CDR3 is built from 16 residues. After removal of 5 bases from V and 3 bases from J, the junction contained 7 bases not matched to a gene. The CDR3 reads CASSPGLAGAHYEQYF. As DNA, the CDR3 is TGTGCCAGCAGCCCAGGACTAGCGGGGGCCCACTACGAGCAGTACTTC.

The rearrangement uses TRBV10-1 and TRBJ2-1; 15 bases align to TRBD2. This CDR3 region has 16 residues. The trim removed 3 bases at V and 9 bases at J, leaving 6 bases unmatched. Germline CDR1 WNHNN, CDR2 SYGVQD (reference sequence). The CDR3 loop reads CASSDPGLAGGAEQFF. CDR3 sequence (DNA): TGCGCCAGCAGTGACCCGGGACTAGCGGGGGGAGCTGAGCAGTTCTTC.

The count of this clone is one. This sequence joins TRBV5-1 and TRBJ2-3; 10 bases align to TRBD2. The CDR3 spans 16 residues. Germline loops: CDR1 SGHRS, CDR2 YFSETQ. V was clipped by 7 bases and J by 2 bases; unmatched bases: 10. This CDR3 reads CASGVLAGASTDTQYF. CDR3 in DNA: TGCGCCAGCGGGGTTCTAGCGGGGGCCTCCACAGATACGCAGTATTTT.

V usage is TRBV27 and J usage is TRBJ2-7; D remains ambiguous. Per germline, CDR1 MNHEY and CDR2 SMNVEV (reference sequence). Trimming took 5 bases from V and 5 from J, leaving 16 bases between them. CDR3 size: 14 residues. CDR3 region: CASSPSPQTHEQYF. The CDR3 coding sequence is TGTGCCAGCAGTCCCTCCCCACAGACACACGAGCAGTACTTC.

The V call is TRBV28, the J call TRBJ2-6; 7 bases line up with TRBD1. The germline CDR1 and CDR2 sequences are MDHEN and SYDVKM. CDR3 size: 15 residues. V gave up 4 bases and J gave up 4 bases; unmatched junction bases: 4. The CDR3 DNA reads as TGTGCCAGCAGTTCAGGGACAGCGGGGGCCAACGTCCTGACTTTC. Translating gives CASSSGTAGANVLTF.